These 27 T cell receptor beta chains came from one sample sequenced in a study of T cell clonality in common variable immunodeficiency. TCRdb's copy holds only in-frame clones and misses some; the assay was immunoSEQ multiplex PCR. The sample presents about 32,000 clones, none singletons. Specimen: peripheral blood mononuclear cells. These receptors were obtained from a person aged 18-70 years in good health.

In its sample, this clone was seen many times. The read comes to an end 3 residues before the CDR3 does, leaving the germline J gene to fill in the end. The chain uses TRBV5-1 and TRBJ2-2; D possibly corresponds to TRBD1 (5 bases). Between the trimmed V and J ends, which lost 0 bases and 7 bases, there was a span of 10 bases. This CDR3 spans 14 amino acids. Germline CDR1 SGHRS, CDR2 YFSETQ. CDR3 bases read: TGCGCCAGCAGCTTGGAGGGGCTTGACGGGGAG. This translates into CASSLEGLDGE. The CDR3 in full is CASSLEGLDGELFF. The complete variable domain, with remaining parts taken from reference TRBV5-1 and TRBJ2-2, reads KAGVTQTPRYLIKTRGQQVTLSCSPISGHRSVSWYQQTPGQGLQFLFEYFSETQRNKGNFPGRFSGRQFSNSRSEMNVSTLELGDSALYLCASSLEGLDGELFFGEGSRLTVL.

This clone was seen at least ten times. Sequencing ends 3 residues short of the CDR3 end; the germline J gene provides the rest. The chain uses TRBV11-2 and TRBJ1-5, with 8 nucleotides matching TRBD1. V was clipped by 5 bases and J by 2 bases; unmatched bases: 5. Germline lookup yields CDR1 SGHAT and CDR2 FQNNGV. The length of the CDR3 is 15 residues. The CDR3 spells CASSAIQGGNQPQHF. The CDR3 bases that were read are TGTGCCAGCAGCGCCATACAGGGGGGCAATCAGCCC.

The sample holds many counts of this clone. The read terminates 3 residues before the CDR3 end, so the remaining end is supplied by the germline J gene. This rearrangement joins TRBV7-3 to TRBJ2-7; 7 bases align to TRBD1. Trimming removed 5 bases from V and 3 bases from J; junction bases left unmatched: 7. Germline V gives CDR1 SGHTA, CDR2 FQGTGA. There are 14 residues in the CDR3. CDR3 bases read: TGTGCCAGCAGCCCCAGGGGGACAGACTACGAG. This sequence encodes CASSPRGTDYE. The CDR3 in full is CASSPRGTDYEQYF. The full variable domain, with the rest looked up from reference TRBV7-3 and TRBJ2-7, is GAGVSQTPSNKVTEKGKYVELRCDPISGHTALYWYRQSLGQGPEFLIYFQGTGAADDSGLPNDRFFAVRPEGSVSTLKIQRTERGDSAVYLCASSPRGTDYEQYFGPGTRLTVT.

This clone was detected ten times or more. The read ends 3 residues before the CDR3 terminus; that terminus is restored from the germline J gene. This rearrangement joins TRBV20-1 to TRBJ2-7, with 8 nucleotides matching TRBD2. CDR1 and CDR2 (germline): DFQATT, SNEGSKA (reference sequence). The CDR3 runs to 12 residues. With 7 bases clipped from V and 5 bases from J, the junction kept 7 bases outside the gene matches. The covered CDR3 bases are TGCAGTGGGAGCGGGAGCATCCACGAG. Residues: CSGSGSIHE. The whole CDR3 region reads CSGSGSIHEQYF.

This clone showed up many times. The sequenced fragment ends 3 residues before the CDR3 boundary, so the rest is inferred from the germline J gene. This chain connects TRBV10-3 to TRBJ1-5, with D uncertain. The CDR3 runs to 14 residues. Germline V gene sequence: CDR1 ENHRY, CDR2 SYGVKD. Trimming took off 2 bases at V and 6 bases at J, with 11 bases between the two ends. The sequenced CDR3 bases are TGTGCCATCAGTGAGGAGGGTCCCCCTCAGCCC. It encodes CAISEEGPPQP. The complete CDR3 reads CAISEEGPPQPQHF.

The CDR3 here is CASSFGQGRDEKLFF. The sequenced part of the CDR3 DNA is TGTGCCAGCAGCTTCGGACAGGGGCGGGATGAAAAA. This sequence joins TRBV7-9 and TRBJ1-4; TRBD1 agrees at 9 bases. The read ends 3 residues early relative to the CDR3; the germline J gene fills the gap. This CDR3 is 15 amino acids long. Germline trimming cut 3 bases from V and 6 bases from J; bases unmatched to any gene: 5. The germline gives CDR1 SEHNR, CDR2 FQNEAQ (reference sequence). Supplemented by reference TRBV7-9 and TRBJ1-4, the full variable domain reads DTGVSQNPRHKITKRGQNVTFRCDPISEHNRLYWYRQTLGQGPEFLTYFQNEAQLEKSRLLSDRFSAERPKGSFSTLEIQRTEQGDSAMYLCASSFGQGRDEKLFFGSGTQLSVL.

In this sample, this clone turned up many times. The read is 3 residues too short to cover the CDR3 end, so that end is filled in from the germline J gene. The V and J genes are TRBV7-2 and TRBJ2-1; 9 bases fit TRBD1. This CDR3 has 15 amino acids. Germline V lookup: CDR1 SGHTA, CDR2 FQGNSA. Germline trimming cut 5 bases from V and 4 bases from J; bases unmatched to any gene: 6. The CDR3 is CASSPQTGGYNEQFF. The CDR3 DNA, read in part, is TGTGCCAGCAGCCCCCAGACAGGGGGGTACAATGAG.

In regard to this clone: The CDR3 end falls 3 residues outside the read, so it is completed with the germline J gene. The chain joins TRBV7-3 to TRBJ1-1; tentative D call: TRBD1 (6 bases). Germline-derived CDR1 and CDR2 are SGHTA and FQGTGA. The CDR3 has 14 residues. The DNA read from the CDR3 is TGTGCCAGCAGCTTAAGTGGGGGCCAAGAGACA. Encoded protein: CASSLSGGQET. The full CDR3 sequence reads CASSLSGGQETAFF.

Points on this clone: The read terminates 3 residues before the CDR3 end, so the remaining end is supplied by the germline J gene. This chain joins TRBV20-1 and TRBJ1-3; D ambiguous. V shed 5 bases and J shed 0 bases, with 11 bases lying between them. The V gene's germline CDR1 is DFQATT and CDR2 SNEGSKA (reference sequence). The CDR3 runs 14 residues. The DNA read from the CDR3 is TGCAGTGCTGGCCCCTCCAGCTCTGGAAACACC. Amino acids: CSAGPSSSGNT. The entire CDR3 protein reads CSAGPSSSGNTIYF.

This clone has a count of ten or more. Sequencing ends 3 residues short of the CDR3 end; the germline J gene provides the rest. The gene calls are TRBV19 and TRBJ2-5; 8 bases align to TRBD2. The CDR3 spans 15 residues. Unmatched junction bases numbered 9, after V lost 6 bases and J lost 3 bases. Germline lookup yields CDR1 LNHDA and CDR2 SQIVND (reference sequence). The CDR3 sequence: CASSTREVTKETQYF. CDR3 bases read: TGTGCCAGTAGCACGCGGGAGGTGACTAAAGAGACC.

In this sample, this clone is medium-sized. The read terminates 3 residues ahead of where the CDR3 ends, so the germline J gene completes it. This chain links TRBV20-1 with TRBJ2-4; 9 bases match TRBD1. The germline gives CDR1 DFQATT, CDR2 SNEGSKA (reference sequence). The CDR3 is 13 amino acids. CDR3 DNA, as far as it was read: TGCAGTGCTCCATTAGGGACAGGGAAGCTT. Translating gives CSAPLGTGKL. The entire CDR3 is CSAPLGTGKLQYF.

This clone was recorded at least ten times. The CDR3 end falls 3 residues outside the read, so it is completed with the germline J gene. The chain links TRBV20-1 to TRBJ2-3; 12 bases fit TRBD2. In germline, CDR1 is DFQATT, CDR2 SNEGSKA (reference sequence). The CDR3 covers 15 residues. The junction had 6 bases not matched to a gene; V was cut back by 6 bases and J by 2 bases. CDR3 sequence: CSAVGTSGPTDTQYF. The sequenced CDR3 bases are TGCAGTGCCGTCGGGACTAGCGGGCCCACAGATACG.

This clone was detected a few times. The CDR3 end is not reached by the read, which stops 3 residues before it; the germline J gene fills it in. The V and J genes are TRBV2 and TRBJ1-6; 10 positions agree with TRBD1. The CDR3 has 12 residues. CDR1 and CDR2 from the germline V gene are SNHLY and FYNNEI. After removal of 10 bases from V and 10 bases from J, the junction contained 4 bases not matched to a gene. The sequenced part of the CDR3 DNA is TGTGCCACCGGACAGGGGGTCTCACCC. It yields the protein CATGQGVSP. The entire CDR3 protein is CATGQGVSPLHF.

In this sample, this clone turned up many times. Sequencing ends 3 residues short of the CDR3 end; the germline J gene provides the rest. The same CDR3 can be traced to other DNA sequences in this sample. This chain links TRBV30 with TRBJ1-3; tentative D call: TRBD1 (6 bases). V was shortened by 2 bases and J by 1 base, with 6 bases between the two germline ends. Germline V gene data show CDR1 as GTSNPN and CDR2 as SVGIG (reference sequence). The CDR3 loop spans 13 amino acids. CDR3 DNA (partial): TGTGCCTGGAGTAGGGGGTCTGGAAACACC. Translated: CAWSRGSGNT. The CDR3 as a whole reads CAWSRGSGNTIYF.

This clone has at least ten counts. The missing CDR3 end, 3 residues past where the read stops, is filled in from the germline J gene. This chain connects TRBV2 to TRBJ1-1; D possibly corresponds to TRBD1 (5 bases). The CDR3 spans 11 residues. V was trimmed by 11 bases and J by 5 bases, leaving 12 bases between them. Germline V gives CDR1 SNHLY, CDR2 FYNNEI. CDR3 in amino acids: CARRGGTEAFF. The covered CDR3 bases are TGTGCCCGCCGGGGGGGGACTGAA.

This clone has at least ten counts. The CDR3 goes on 3 residues after the read ends, and that part is filled in from the germline J gene. The chain has TRBV2 and TRBJ2-1; D is perhaps TRBD1 (6 bases). The CDR3 has 14 residues. CDR1 and CDR2 from the germline V gene are SNHLY and FYNNEI. Trimming left V 5 bases short and J 5 bases short, with 13 bases between. The part of the CDR3 DNA that was read is TGTGCCAGCAGTATGACAGGTTATGACAATGAG. Protein product: CASSMTGYDNE. The CDR3 in its entirety is CASSMTGYDNEQFF.

The sample holds many counts of this clone. Sequencing ends 3 residues short of the CDR3 end; the germline J gene provides the rest. V gene TRBV2 combines with J gene TRBJ2-7; the match to TRBD2 covers 7 bases. The CDR3 runs 15 residues. Germline V CDR1 and CDR2: SNHLY, FYNNEI. The V segment lost 5 bases and the J segment 2 bases; nucleotides outside the gene matches: 9. The CDR3 spells CASSYSGTITYEQYF. The covered CDR3 bases are TGTGCCAGCAGTTATTCCGGGACTATAACCTACGAG.

This clone ranks as medium-sized. The read is 3 residues too short to cover the CDR3 end, so that end is filled in from the germline J gene. V usage is TRBV5-1 and J usage is TRBJ1-2, with D possibly TRBD1 on 5 matching bases. Per the germline V gene, CDR1 is SGHRS and CDR2 is YFSETQ. The CDR3 is made up of 15 amino acids. V was cut by 0 bases and J by 6 bases, with 15 bases left in between. CDR3 DNA, as far as it was read: TGCGCCAGCAGCTTGGGGGACGGCCGCGGGGATGGC. Its translation is CASSLGDGRGDG. The complete CDR3 reads CASSLGDGRGDGYTF.

This clone was observed many times. The read is 3 residues too short to cover the CDR3 end, so that end is filled in from the germline J gene. This rearrangement joins TRBV5-6 to TRBJ1-1; D remains unclear. The CDR3 extends over 14 amino acids. Trimming left V 3 bases short and J 0 bases short, with 9 bases between. CDR1 and CDR2 from the germline V gene are SGHDT and YYEEEE. The sequenced CDR3 bases are TGTGCCAGCAGCTCCGTGTGGCTGAACACTGAA. Protein sequence: CASSSVWLNTE. The whole CDR3 protein reads CASSSVWLNTEAFF.

This clone appeared a few times. The sequenced fragment ends 3 residues before the CDR3 boundary, so the rest is inferred from the germline J gene. The chain couples TRBV2 to TRBJ2-1, with 12 bases lining up with TRBD2. The CDR3 is 16 amino acids. The trim removed 5 bases at V and 8 bases at J, leaving 10 bases unmatched. Germline V CDR1 and CDR2: SNHLY, FYNNEI. The CDR3 sequence is CASSYAPGLAGHEQFF. CDR3 DNA (partial): TGTGCCAGCAGTTATGCCCCGGGACTAGCGGGCCATGAG. Looking up the rest from reference TRBV2 and TRBJ2-1 gives the full variable domain: EPEVTQTPSHQVTQMGQEVILRCVPISNHLYFYWYRQILGQKVEFLVSFYNNEISEKSEIFDDQFSVERPDGSNFTLKIRSTKLEDSAMYFCASSYAPGLAGHEQFFGPGTRLTVL.

This clone was seen more than once but under ten times. The observed sequence ends 3 residues before the CDR3 terminus, with the missing tail filled in from the germline J gene. The gene calls are TRBV7-2 and TRBJ1-1; TRBD1 aligns across 7 bases. The CDR3 length is 13 residues. CDR1 and CDR2 from the germline V gene are SGHTA and FQGNSA. CDR3 DNA, as far as it was read: TGTGCCAGCAGCTTCGACAGGGCGGGAGTG. Its translation is CASSFDRAGV. The full CDR3 protein is CASSFDRAGVAFF. Full variable domain (rest looked up from reference TRBV7-2 and TRBJ1-1): GAGVSQSPSNKVTEKGKDVELRCDPISGHTALYWYRQSLGQGLEFLIYFQGNSAPDKSGLPSDRFSAERTGGSVSTLTIQRTQQEDSAVYLCASSFDRAGVAFFGQGTRLTVV.

This clone was detected many times. Read sequence stops 3 residues before the CDR3 end, and the germline J gene provides the missing end. This chain links TRBV30 with TRBJ1-1; TRBD1 is a possible D gene (5 bases). V lost 2 bases, J lost 1 base, and 8 bases lay in between. CDR3 size: 13 residues. Germline CDR1 is GTSNPN and CDR2 is SVGIG (reference sequence). The part of the CDR3 DNA that was read is TGTGCCTGGAGTACCCAGGGGAACACTGAA. Encoded protein: CAWSTQGNTE. The entire CDR3 sequence reads CAWSTQGNTEAFF.

This clone was seen ten or more times. The CDR3 region is CASSDEREAGDTQYF. The DNA read from the CDR3 is TGTGCCAGCAGTGATGAGCGGGAGGCGGGAGATACG. The chain is built from TRBV2 and TRBJ2-3; 9 nucleotides match TRBD2. The read ends 3 residues shy of where the CDR3 ends; the end is completed using the germline J gene. The V and J ends lost 3 bases and 5 bases, in that order; junction bases with no gene match: 6. The CDR3 extends over 15 amino acids. Germline CDR1 is SNHLY and CDR2 is FYNNEI.

This clone was picked up many times. The CDR3 is CASSLTGRVDGYTF. Incomplete CDR3 DNA: TGTGCCAGCAGCTTAACAGGGAGGGTAGATGGC. The chain employs TRBV13 and TRBJ1-2; D perhaps matches TRBD1 (6 bases). Read sequence stops 3 residues before the CDR3 end, and the germline J gene provides the missing end. The germline CDR1 and CDR2 sequences are PRHDT and FYEKMQ (reference sequence). V gave up 2 bases and J gave up 6 bases, with 13 bases separating them. The CDR3 loop spans 14 amino acids.

In this sample, this clone turned up many times. With the read ending 3 residues before the CDR3 end, the germline J gene is used to fill in that end. This chain uses TRBV19 with TRBJ1-2; tentatively, D is TRBD1 (5 bases). V was clipped by 7 bases and J by 5 bases, with 17 bases between them. This CDR3 region has 14 residues. CDR1 and CDR2 from the germline V gene are LNHDA and SQIVND (reference sequence). CDR3 amino acids: CASTFEGDAYGYTF. Partial CDR3 DNA: TGTGCCAGTACCTTCGAAGGGGATGCATATGGC.

Turning to this clone: The CDR3 end is not reached by the read, which stops 3 residues before it; the germline J gene fills it in. This sequence joins TRBV20-1 and TRBJ2-5; D may be TRBD1 (7 bases). The germline V gene encodes CDR1 DFQATT and CDR2 SNEGSKA (reference sequence). V lost 6 bases and J 5 bases, leaving 19 bases between the germline ends. The CDR3 runs to 14 residues. Partial CDR3 DNA: TGCAGTGCCAGCAGGGGGGTCATCGGGGAGACC. Translated: CSASRGVIGET. The full CDR3 protein is CSASRGVIGETQYF.

There are many counts of this clone. The read halts 3 residues ahead of the CDR3 end, with the missing end drawn from the germline J gene. The genes are TRBV20-1 and TRBJ2-1, with a tentative D call TRBD1 (5 bases). This CDR3 region has 15 residues. The germline V gene encodes CDR1 DFQATT and CDR2 SNEGSKA (reference sequence). V lost 0 bases, J lost 0 bases, and 9 bases lay in between. Incomplete CDR3 DNA: TGCAGTGCTAGAGAAAAGGGGTTCTCCTACAATGAG. This sequence encodes CSAREKGFSYNE. The complete CDR3 sequence is CSAREKGFSYNEQFF.